This T cell receptor beta chain stems from a study of blood T cell repertoires in COVID-19. Study background: The United States, Italy and Spain provided the acute and convalescent COVID-19 samples. In each case, the material was cDNA or gDNA derived from T cells, B-cell-depleted T cells, or PBMCs.

In the original workflow: Estimated nucleated cell counts came from reference gene primer amplification. Assay used: immunoSEQ multiplex PCR; TCRdb lists only in-frame clones, some missing. V, J and clone size reflect that table, while D and trimming were determined from the DNA. The sample lists some 240,000 clones, approximately 90% occurring once. Sequenced input: peripheral blood. The sequence was obtained from a man between 60 and 75 years old who had recovered from COVID-19.

CDR3 bases: TGTGCCAGCAGTTCCGGGGGGAATTACGAGCAGTACTTC. Translation: CASSSGGNYEQYF. V and J are TRBV6-5 and TRBJ2-7, with 7 bases aligning to TRBD2. The junction had 4 bases not matched to a gene; V was cut back by 4 bases and J by 4 bases. CDR3 length equals 13 residues. Looked up from germline, CDR1 is MNHEY and CDR2 is SVGAGI.